This passage covers 9 T cell receptor beta chains from one sample sequenced in a study of shared clonotypes between healthy human individuals. TCRdb's copy holds only in-frame clones and misses some; the assay was immunoSEQ multiplex PCR. The sample lists more than 2,000,000 clones, 93% occurring once. The specimen sequenced was naive CD4+ T cells from PBMCs. Subset: CD45RA+ positively selected. The origin of the receptors is a man younger than 35 in good health. Some clones in this sample may be carry-over from other donors' samples.

The chain carries TRBV7-8 and TRBJ1-2, with D possibly matching TRBD1 (5 bases). Germline CDR1 is SGHVS and CDR2 is FQNEAQ. The CDR3 loop spans 14 amino acids. V gave up 0 bases and J gave up 6 bases, with 11 bases separating them. This chain's CDR3 is CASSLAEDRNGYTF. The CDR3 nucleotides read TGTGCCAGCAGCTTAGCCGAAGACAGAAATGGCTACACCTTC.

This clone was picked up one time. The chain is built from TRBV21-1 and TRBJ1-2; the D call TRBD1 from the table was never checked on the DNA. TRBV21-1 is an annotated pseudogene. The CDR3 length is 16 residues. The CDR3 DNA sequence: TGTGCCAGCAGCAAAGAGGAAAACAGAAGGTACTCGGGCTACACCTTC. Translation gives CASSKEENRRYSGYTF.

The CDR3, as DNA: TGTGCCAGCAGTACCCGGACCGTAAGTCCCACTGAAGCTTTCTTT. It specifies CASSTRTVSPTEAFF. The gene calls are TRBV25-1 and TRBJ1-1, with D uncertain. This CDR3 has 15 amino acids. V was clipped by 5 bases and J by 4 bases, with 17 bases between them. Germline CDR1 reads MGHDK; CDR2 reads SYGVNS. The full variable domain, in which reference TRBV25-1 and TRBJ1-1 provide the parts outside the CDR3, is EADIYQTPRYLVIGTGKKITLECSQTMGHDKMYWYQQDPGMELHLIHYSYGVNSTEKGDLSSESTVSRIRTEHFPLTLESARPSHTSQYLCASSTRTVSPTEAFFGQGTRLTVV.

The chain carries TRBV19 and TRBJ1-2; TRBD1 agrees at 7 bases. V trimming: 4 bases; J trimming: 3 bases; junction bases outside the gene matches: 8. The germline CDR1 and CDR2 sequences are LNHDA and SQIVND (reference sequence). The CDR3 is made up of 15 amino acids. The CDR3, as DNA: TGTGCCAGTAGTAGACTATCCGGGACAGACTATGGCTACACCTTC. Translation: CASSRLSGTDYGYTF.

V and J are TRBV5-4 and TRBJ2-2; D possibly uses TRBD1 or TRBD2 (5 bases each). The CDR3 runs 14 residues. V lost 4 bases and J 5 bases, leaving 12 bases between the germline ends. Germline CDR1 reads SGHNT; CDR2 reads YYREEE (reference sequence). DNA of the CDR3: TGTGCCAGCAGCCGTACCGGGGCGACCGGGGAGCTGTTTTTT. It translates to CASSRTGATGELFF.

This chain links TRBV10-3 with TRBJ1-5; D may be TRBD1 (5 bases). Per germline, CDR1 ENHRY and CDR2 SYGVKD. This CDR3 region has 14 residues. Trimming removed 0 bases at V and 5 bases at J, with 8 bases between. The chain's CDR3 is CAISESAGDQPQHF. In DNA, the CDR3 is TGTGCCATCAGTGAGTCGGCGGGGGATCAGCCCCAGCATTTT.

J is TRBJ2-1 and V is TRBV5-4, with 7 bases lining up with TRBD2. Unmatched junction bases numbered 12, after V lost 1 base and J lost 8 bases. CDR1 is SGHNT, CDR2 YYREEE, per germline (reference sequence). The CDR3 has 16 residues. Written as DNA, the CDR3 is TGTGCCAGCAGCTTGTCGGCTAGCGGACCAAACGATGAGCAGTTCTTC. Its protein product is CASSLSASGPNDEQFF.

The rearrangement links TRBV11-2 to TRBJ2-7; D might be TRBD2 (5 bases). V lost 2 bases and J 4 bases, leaving 15 bases between the germline ends. The CDR3 sequence is 15 residues long. Germline V gene data show CDR1 as SGHAT and CDR2 as FQNNGV. The CDR3 region is CASSLWASQQYEQYF. The CDR3, as DNA: TGTGCCAGCAGCTTATGGGCTAGCCAGCAATACGAGCAGTACTTC. The whole variable domain, filled in from reference TRBV11-2 and TRBJ2-7, reads EAGVAQSPRYKIIEKRQSVAFWCNPISGHATLYWYQQILGQGPKLLIQFQNNGVVDDSQLPKDRFSAERLKGVDSTLKIQPAKLEDSAVYLCASSLWASQQYEQYFGPGTRLTVT.

V is TRBV5-1 and J is TRBJ1-2; D unresolved. The CDR3 loop spans 13 amino acids. The germline CDR1 and CDR2 sequences are SGHRS and YFSETQ. V was trimmed by 0 bases and J by 4 bases, leaving 7 bases between them. CDR3 loop: CASSLVDGYGYTF. The CDR3 region has the DNA TGCGCCAGCAGCTTGGTAGATGGCTATGGCTACACCTTC.